Each of the 8 T cell receptor beta chains below was sequenced from the same sample in a study of blood T cell repertoires in COVID-19. Sequencing was performed with immunoSEQ multiplex PCR; in TCRdb, only in-frame clones are kept and a portion is missing. The sample has around 250,000 clones, 85% to 90% seen once. The sequencing sample was made of peripheral blood. These receptor sequences come from a woman in her 70s with active or convalescent COVID-19.

On this clone itself: An end of the junction does not agree with germline; a read error may underlie this. This rearrangement joins TRBV4-3 to TRBJ1-2, with 7 bases identical to TRBD1. The V gene's germline CDR1 is LGHNA and CDR2 YSLEER. This CDR3 is 15 amino acids long. The CDR3 DNA reads as TGCACCAGCAGCCAGGACCCAGGACAGGCGTATGGCTACACCTTC. Protein sequence: CTSSQDPGQAYGYTF.

V is TRBV6-5 and J is TRBJ2-5; possibly TRBD2 for D (6 bases). Trimming pared 0 bases from V and 5 bases from J, leaving 13 bases between. Germline V CDR1 and CDR2: MNHEY, SVGAGI. This CDR3 is built from 15 residues. CDR3 residues: CASSYSAGREETQYF. CDR3 bases: TGTGCCAGCAGTTACTCTGCGGGAAGGGAGGAGACCCAGTACTTC.

The rearrangement uses TRBV6-5 and TRBJ2-1; tentative D call: TRBD1 (5 bases). CDR3 size: 12 residues. V was pared by 8 bases and J by 8 bases, with 13 bases between. The germline V gene encodes CDR1 MNHEY and CDR2 SVGAGI. CDR3 loop: CASRVGADEQFF. CDR3 sequence (DNA): TGTGCCAGCCGGGTTGGGGCTGATGAGCAGTTCTTC.

The gene calls are TRBV4-3 and TRBJ1-1; 7 bases are a match to TRBD1. With V trimmed by 3 bases and J by 3 bases, 13 bases remained unmatched. CDR3 size: 17 residues. Per germline, CDR1 LGHNA and CDR2 YSLEER. CDR3 coding DNA: TGCGCCAGCAGCCACCAATCGAGTGATGACAGGGACACTGAAGCTTTCTTT. Translating gives CASSHQSSDDRDTEAFF.

V and J are TRBV3-1 (or the pseudogene TRBV3-2) and TRBJ1-3; the match to TRBD1 covers 7 bases. The CDR3 is made up of 17 amino acids. V gave up 4 bases and J gave up 3 bases; unmatched junction bases: 12. Looked up from germline, CDR1 is LGHDT and CDR2 is YNNKEL (reference sequence). CDR3 residues: CASSPMDRIFGGNTIYF. The CDR3 DNA reads TGTGCCAGCAGCCCCATGGACAGGATATTCGGTGGAAACACCATATATTTT.

The gene calls are TRBV13 and TRBJ2-1; tentative D call: TRBD1 (5 bases). Between the trimmed V and J ends, which lost 0 bases and 9 bases, there was a span of 6 bases. CDR1 and CDR2 (germline): PRHDT, FYEKMQ (reference sequence). The CDR3 loop spans 12 amino acids. CDR3 sequence reads: CASSLGGVEQFF. Here the CDR3 DNA reads TGTGCCAGCAGCTTAGGAGGGGTTGAGCAGTTCTTC.

The rearrangement uses TRBV18 and TRBJ2-5; TRBD1 might be the D (5 bases). CDR1 and CDR2 (germline): KGHSH, LQKENI. Trimming shortened V by 0 bases and J by 4 bases, and 18 bases separated the two germline ends. The CDR3 runs 17 residues. The DNA for the CDR3 is TGTGCCAGCTCACCACCGTCAGGGCGCGCTACGACAGAGACCCAGTACTTC. Translated: CASSPPSGRATTETQYF.

This clone has more than one count but fewer than ten. The rearrangement uses TRBV27 and TRBJ1-2; TRBD1 aligns across 7 bases. Germline CDR1 reads MNHEY; CDR2 reads SMNVEV (reference sequence). The CDR3 sequence is 14 residues long. Trimming removed 0 bases from V and 8 bases from J; junction bases left unmatched: 6. The CDR3 DNA sequence: TGTGCCAGCAGTTTATCAAGGGGGCTGGGAGGCTACACCTTC. Translating gives CASSLSRGLGGYTF.